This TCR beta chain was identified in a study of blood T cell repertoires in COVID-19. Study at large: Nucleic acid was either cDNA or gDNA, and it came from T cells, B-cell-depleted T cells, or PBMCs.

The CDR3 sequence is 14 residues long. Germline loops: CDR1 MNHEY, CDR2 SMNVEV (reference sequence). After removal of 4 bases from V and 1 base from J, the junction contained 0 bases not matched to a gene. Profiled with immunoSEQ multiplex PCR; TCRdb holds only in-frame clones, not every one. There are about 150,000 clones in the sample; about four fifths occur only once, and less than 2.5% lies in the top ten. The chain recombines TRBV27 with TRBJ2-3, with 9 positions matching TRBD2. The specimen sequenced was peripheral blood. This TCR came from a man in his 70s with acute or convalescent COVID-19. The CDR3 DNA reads TGTGCCAGCAGTTGGACTAGCGGCACAGATACGCAGTATTTT. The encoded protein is CASSWTSGTDTQYF.